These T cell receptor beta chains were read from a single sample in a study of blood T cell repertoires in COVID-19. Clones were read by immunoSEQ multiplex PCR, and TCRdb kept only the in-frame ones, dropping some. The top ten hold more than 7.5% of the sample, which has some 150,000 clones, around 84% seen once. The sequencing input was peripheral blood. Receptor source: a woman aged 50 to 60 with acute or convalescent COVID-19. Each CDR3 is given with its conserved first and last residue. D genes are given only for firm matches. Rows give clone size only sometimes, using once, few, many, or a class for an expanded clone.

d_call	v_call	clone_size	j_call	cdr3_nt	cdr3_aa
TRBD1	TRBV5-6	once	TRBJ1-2	TGTGCCAGCAGCCCCGGGACAGCCTTCGGCTACACCTTC	CASSPGTAFGYTF
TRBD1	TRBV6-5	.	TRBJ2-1	TGTGCCAGCAGGACAGGGGCGAGCTCCTACAATGAGCAGTTCTTC	CASRTGASSYNEQFF
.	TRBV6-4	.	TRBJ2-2	TGTGCCAGACCCTTTCGCGGCCCCGGGGAGCTGTTTTTT	CARPFRGPGELFF
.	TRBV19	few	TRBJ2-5	TGTGCCAGTAGTCTCGGAGAAAAAGAGACCCAGTACTTC	CASSLGEKETQYF
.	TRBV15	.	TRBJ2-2	TGTGCCACCAGCAGACAGGGACTCACCGGGGAGCTGTTTTTT	CATSRQGLTGELFF
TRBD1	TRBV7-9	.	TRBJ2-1	TGTGCCAGCAGCTTCGGACAGGGGGCGCGTTTAAATGAGCAGTTCTTC	CASSFGQGARLNEQFF
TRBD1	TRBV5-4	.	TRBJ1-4	TGTGCCAGCACCCGACAGGGAAATAATGAAAAACTGTTTTTT	CASTRQGNNEKLFF
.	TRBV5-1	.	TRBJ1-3	TGCGCCAGCAGGCCCCGGAGCTCTGGAAACACCATATATTTT	CASRPRSSGNTIYF
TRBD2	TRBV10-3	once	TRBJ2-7	TGTGCCATCAGTGCCCGGCTAGCGGGAGAGGAGCAGTACTTC	CAISARLAGEEQYF
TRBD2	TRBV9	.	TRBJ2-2	TGTGCCAGCAGCCCGGGCCCAACTAGCGGGAACACCGGGGAGCTGTTTTTT	CASSPGPTSGNTGELFF
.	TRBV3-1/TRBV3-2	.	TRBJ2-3	TGTGCCAGCAGCCAAGGGTTGGGGGGTTCGGCAGATACGCAGTATTTT	CASSQGLGGSADTQYF
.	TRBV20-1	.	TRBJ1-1	TGCAGTGCTTGGAGGGCTCCTGAAGCTTTCTTT	CSAWRAPEAFF
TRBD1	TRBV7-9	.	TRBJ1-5	TGTGCCAGCAGCTTAGGGTCCGGACAGGGGGCAAGCCAGCCCCAGCATTTT	CASSLGSGQGASQPQHF
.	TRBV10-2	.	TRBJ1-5	TGCGCCAGCAGTGACTCCCGTTGGGGGGTTTTCGGCCAGCCCCAGCATTTT	CASSDSRWGVFGQPQHF
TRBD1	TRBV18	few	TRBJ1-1	TGTGCCAGCTCACCAAACAGGGGGCTCCGGAACACTGAAGCTTTCTTT	CASSPNRGLRNTEAFF
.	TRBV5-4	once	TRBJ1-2	TGTGCCAGCAGCTTGGTACAGGATAGAAGCGGCTACACCTTC	CASSLVQDRSGYTF
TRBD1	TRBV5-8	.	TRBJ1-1	TGTGCCAGCAGCTTGGACAGGGGGAACACTGAAGCTTTCTTT	CASSLDRGNTEAFF
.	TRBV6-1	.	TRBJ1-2	TGTGCCAGCAGTGAAGCTCCCCTAAACTATGGCTACACCTTC	CASSEAPLNYGYTF
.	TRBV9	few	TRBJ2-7	TGTGCCAGCAGCGCGCGGCACAGGACCGACGAGCAGTACTTC	CASSARHRTDEQYF
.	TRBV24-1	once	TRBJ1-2	TGTGCCACCAGCACGGGGGATAGGTATGGCTACACCTTC	CATSTGDRYGYTF
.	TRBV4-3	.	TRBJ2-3	TGCGCCAGCAGCCAAGGTACGGGGTTCGCCACAGATACGCAGTATTTT	CASSQGTGFATDTQYF
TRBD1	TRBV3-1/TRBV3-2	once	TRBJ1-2	TGTGCCAGCAGCCAAGGACAGGGCTATGGCTACACCTTC	CASSQGQGYGYTF
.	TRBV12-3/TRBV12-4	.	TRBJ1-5	TGTGCCAGCAGTTTAGACCGAGATCAGCCCCAGCATTTT	CASSLDRDQPQHF
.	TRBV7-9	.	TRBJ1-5	TGTGCCAGCAGCCCCCAAGATACGGGGGGCAATCAGCCCCAGCATTTT	CASSPQDTGGNQPQHF
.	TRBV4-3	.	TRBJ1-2	TGCGCCAGCAGCCAAGATCTAGCAGGGGAGCATGGCTACACCTTC	CASSQDLAGEHGYTF
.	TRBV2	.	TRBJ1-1	TGTGCCAGCAGTGAAGGAGGGATCCCTGAAGCTTTCTTT	CASSEGGIPEAFF
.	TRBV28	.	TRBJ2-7	TGTGCCAGCAGGGGAGGGGGTAACAGGGAGCAGTACTTC	CASRGGGNREQYF
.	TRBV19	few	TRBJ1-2	TGTGCCAGTAGTATAGGCCCGACAGCTAACTATGGCTACACCTTC	CASSIGPTANYGYTF
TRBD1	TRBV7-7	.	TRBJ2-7	TGTGCCAGCAGCTTAGGCCCAGGGGGCTCCTACGAGCAGTACTTC	CASSLGPGGSYEQYF
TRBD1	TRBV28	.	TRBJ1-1	TGTGCCAGCAGTCCCAGTGGGACAGTGAACACTGAAGCTTTCTTT	CASSPSGTVNTEAFF
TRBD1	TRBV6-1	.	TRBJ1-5	TGTGCCAGCAGTGGGACAGGCCCCTATAGCAATCAGCCCCAGCATTTT	CASSGTGPYSNQPQHF
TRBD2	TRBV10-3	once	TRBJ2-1	TGTGCCACCAACCCTAAAGGGACTAGCGATGAGCAGTTCTTC	CATNPKGTSDEQFF
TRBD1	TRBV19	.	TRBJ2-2	TGTGCCAGTAGTACTGGGGGGGACAGGGTAGGCACCGGGGAGCTGTTTTTT	CASSTGGDRVGTGELFF
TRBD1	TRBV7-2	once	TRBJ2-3	TGTGCCAGCAGCTCAGGACAGGGTGGGGATACGCAGTATTTT	CASSSGQGGDTQYF
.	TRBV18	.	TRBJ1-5	TGTGCCAGCTCACCACCGCTCAGGGGCCAACGCAATCAGCCCCAGCATTTT	CASSPPLRGQRNQPQHF
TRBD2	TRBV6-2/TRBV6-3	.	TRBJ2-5	TGTGCCAGCAGTTGGGTACTAGCGGGGCATAACCAAGAGACCCAGTACTTC	CASSWVLAGHNQETQYF
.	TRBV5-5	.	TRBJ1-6	TGTGCCAGCAGCTTGGGCCAGGTCTATAATTCACCCCTCCACTTT	CASSLGQVYNSPLHF
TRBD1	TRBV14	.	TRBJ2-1	TGTGCCAGCAGCCAAGTGGACAGGGTCGCGAATGAGCAGTTCTTC	CASSQVDRVANEQFF
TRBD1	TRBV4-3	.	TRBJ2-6	TGCGCCAGCAGCTTTACCGGGACAGCCATCTCTGGGGCCAACGTCCTGACTTTC	CASSFTGTAISGANVLTF
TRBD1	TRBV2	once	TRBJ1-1	TGTGCCAGCAGGGCCGAGACAGGGGGGAACACTGAAGCTTTCTTT	CASRAETGGNTEAFF
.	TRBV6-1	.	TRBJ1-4	TGTGCCAGCAGTGAAATGAAAGGGGGTGGGGAAAAACTGTTTTTT	CASSEMKGGGEKLFF
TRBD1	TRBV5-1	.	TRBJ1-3	TGCGCCAGCAGCCTAACGACAGGGGGTGATGGAAACACCATATATTTT	CASSLTTGGDGNTIYF
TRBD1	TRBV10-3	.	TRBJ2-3	TGTGCCATCAGGGACAGGAATAGAAGGACAGATACGCAGTATTTT	CAIRDRNRRTDTQYF
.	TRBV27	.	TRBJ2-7	TGTGCCAGCAGTTTATCGAGGGTAGCCGGTACGCAGTACTTC	CASSLSRVAGTQYF
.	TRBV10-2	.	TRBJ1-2	TGCGCCAGCCGGGGGGGAGGGTATGGCTACACCTTC	CASRGGGYGYTF
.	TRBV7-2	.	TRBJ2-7	TGTGCCAGCAGGCTAGCCCCCAGCTCCTACGAGCAGTACTTC	CASRLAPSSYEQYF
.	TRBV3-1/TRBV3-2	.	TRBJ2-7	TGTGCCAGCAGCCCCACAGGGATCGAGCAGTACTTC	CASSPTGIEQYF
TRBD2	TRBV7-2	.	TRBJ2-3	TGTGCCAGCAGCGGACTAGCGGGACGCACAGATACGCAGTATTTT	CASSGLAGRTDTQYF
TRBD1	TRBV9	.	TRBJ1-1	TGTGCCAGCAGCGCGGGACAGGGAGGGTTCGGAAACACTGAAGCTTTCTTT	CASSAGQGGFGNTEAFF
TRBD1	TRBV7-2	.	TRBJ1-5	TGTGCCAGCAGCTTAGAATCGCCAGGGGGGAATCAGCCCCAGCATTTT	CASSLESPGGNQPQHF
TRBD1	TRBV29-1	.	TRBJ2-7	TGCAGCGTGGGAACAGGGGGATACGAGCAGTACTTC	CSVGTGGYEQYF
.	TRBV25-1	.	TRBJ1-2	TGTGCCAGCACATCACAGGAGATCTATGGCTACACCTTC	CASTSQEIYGYTF
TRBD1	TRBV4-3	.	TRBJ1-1	TGCGCCAGCAGCCCCGGGACAGCGAACACTGAAGCTTTCTTT	CASSPGTANTEAFF
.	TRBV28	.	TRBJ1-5	TGTGCCAGCAGGTTCTCGGCAGCGTATAGCAATCAGCCCCAGCATTTT	CASRFSAAYSNQPQHF
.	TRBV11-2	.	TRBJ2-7	TGTGCCAGCAGCTTAGAGATTATTGAGCAAGAGCAGTACTTC	CASSLEIIEQEQYF
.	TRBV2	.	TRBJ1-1	TGTGCCAGCAGTGTTATGAACACTGAAGCTTTCTTT	CASSVMNTEAFF
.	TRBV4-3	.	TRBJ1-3	TGCGCCAGCAGCCAAGATTTCCGGGATCCCGGAAACACCATATATTTT	CASSQDFRDPGNTIYF